The rows below give T cell receptor beta chains drawn from one sample of a study of T cell repertoires in cytomegalovirus infection. Via MiXCR, TCRdb re-called the reads, giving one row per CDR3 protein. The table lists some 230,000 distinct CDR3 sequences, approximately 24% of them singletons. Sequenced: CD8+ T cells from PBMCs. These receptors were obtained from a human donor in good health (CMV status not recorded). Some clones in this sample may be carry-over from other donors' samples. The CDR3 runs from the conserved cysteine through the conserved F or W. The D gene is left open where the match is weak. Expanded clones get a size class; other rows say once, few or many, or leave the size out.

many	.	TRBV7-6	TRBJ2-5	CASSPSRSAQYF	TGTGCCAGCAGTCCCAGCCGGTCGGCCCAGTACTTC
few	TRBD2	TRBV18	TRBJ2-3	CASSPRTSGGGTDTQYF	TGTGCCAGCTCACCAAGGACTAGCGGGGGAGGCACAGATACGCAGTATTTT
.	.	TRBV28	TRBJ1-6	CASTEAGGAPLHF	TGTGCCAGTACGGAGGCCGGGGGCGCACCCCTCCACTTT
few	.	TRBV19	TRBJ1-2	CASSMRGGFAGYTF	TGTGCCAGTAGTATGCGGGGCGGGTTTGCCGGCTACACCTTC
many	.	TRBV14	TRBJ2-7	CASSQEEALPYEQYF	TGTGCCAGCAGCCAAGAGGAGGCTCTTCCCTACGAGCAGTACTTC
.	TRBD2	TRBV7-9	TRBJ2-5	CASSAPWTSEGETQYF	TGTGCCAGCAGCGCACCCTGGACTAGCGAAGGAGAGACCCAGTACTTC
.	.	TRBV13	TRBJ2-2	CASSPGQTLNTGELFF	TGTGCCAGCAGCCCCGGACAAACCCTGAACACCGGGGAGCTGTTTTTT
many	.	TRBV7-9	TRBJ1-5	CASSPLIGGTQPQHF	TGTGCCAGCAGCCCCCTGATCGGGGGTACTCAGCCCCAGCATTTT
.	TRBD2	TRBV20-1	TRBJ2-4	CSAELAGAAKNIQYF	TGCAGTGCTGAACTAGCGGGGGCAGCCAAAAACATTCAGTACTTC
.	.	TRBV18	TRBJ1-2	CASSPLPRIYGYTF	TGTGCCAGCTCACCACTCCCGCGGATCTATGGCTACACCTTC
many	TRBD1	TRBV19	TRBJ2-7	CASRNSRDSYEQYF	TGTGCCAGCCGAAATTCTCGGGACAGCTACGAGCAGTACTTC
.	TRBD2	TRBV19	TRBJ2-7	CVSSYGGTYEQYF	TGTGTCAGTAGCTACGGGGGGACCTACGAGCAGTACTTC
.	.	TRBV5-4	TRBJ2-7	CASSSGLDSSYEQYF	TGTGCCAGCAGCTCAGGACTGGACAGTTCCTACGAGCAGTACTTC
few	TRBD2	TRBV11-1	TRBJ2-5	CASSPLRGIQETQYF	TGTGCCAGCAGCCCTTTGCGGGGGATCCAAGAGACCCAGTACTTC
few	.	TRBV20-1	TRBJ2-1	CSATDSGSYNEQFF	TGCAGTGCAACGGACTCTGGCTCCTACAATGAGCAGTTCTTC
few	.	TRBV7-9	TRBJ2-5	CASSAGLGKETQYF	TGTGCCAGCAGCGCAGGACTGGGAAAAGAGACCCAGTACTTC
.	.	TRBV11-2	TRBJ2-1	CASRHTGRNEQFF	TGTGCCAGCAGACACACCGGCCGGAATGAGCAGTTCTTC
.	.	TRBV5-5	TRBJ1-3	CASSLGQYSGNTIYF	TGTGCCAGCAGCTTAGGACAGTACTCTGGAAACACCATATATTTT
.	.	TRBV24-1	TRBJ1-2	CATSDSTGNYGYTF	TGTGCCACCAGTGATTCTACAGGGAACTATGGCTACACCTTC
few	TRBD2	TRBV7-9	TRBJ2-1	CASSPPGGPLDEQFF	TGTGCCAGCAGCCCCCCGGGGGGGCCCCTCGATGAGCAGTTCTTC
.	.	TRBV27	TRBJ2-5	CASSLSGTFQETQYF	TGTGCCAGCAGTTTATCGGGGACATTTCAAGAGACCCAGTACTTC
many	TRBD2	TRBV7-6	TRBJ2-1	CASSLAAGGYNEQFF	TGTGCCAGCAGCTTAGCGGCGGGGGGTTACAATGAGCAGTTCTTC
many	TRBD1	TRBV19	TRBJ2-2	CASSITGGSGELFF	TGTGCCAGTAGTATCACAGGGGGCAGCGGGGAGCTGTTTTTT